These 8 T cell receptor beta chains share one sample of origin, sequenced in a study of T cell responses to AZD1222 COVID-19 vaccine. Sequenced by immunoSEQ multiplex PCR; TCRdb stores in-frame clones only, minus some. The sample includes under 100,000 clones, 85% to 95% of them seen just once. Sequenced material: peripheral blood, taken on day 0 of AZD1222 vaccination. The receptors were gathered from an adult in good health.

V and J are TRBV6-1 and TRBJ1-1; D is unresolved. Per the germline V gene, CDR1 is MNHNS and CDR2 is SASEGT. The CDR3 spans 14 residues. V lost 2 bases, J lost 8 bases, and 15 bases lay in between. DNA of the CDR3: TGTGCCAGCAGTGAATCGGGCCTTCTCCTGGAAGCTTTCTTT. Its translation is CASSESGLLLEAFF.

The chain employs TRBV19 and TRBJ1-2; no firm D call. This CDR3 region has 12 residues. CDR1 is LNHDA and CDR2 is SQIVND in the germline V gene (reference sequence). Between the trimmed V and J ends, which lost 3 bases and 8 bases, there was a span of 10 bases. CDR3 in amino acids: CASSMVGRGYTF. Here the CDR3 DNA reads TGTGCCAGTAGTATGGTGGGAAGAGGCTACACCTTC.

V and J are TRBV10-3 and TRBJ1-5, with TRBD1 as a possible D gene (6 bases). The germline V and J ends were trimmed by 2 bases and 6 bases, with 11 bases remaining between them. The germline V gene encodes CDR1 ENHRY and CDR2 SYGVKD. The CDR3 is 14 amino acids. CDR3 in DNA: TGTGCCATCAGTGAGGGGGGACATCCTCAGCCCCAGCATTTT. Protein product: CAISEGGHPQPQHF.

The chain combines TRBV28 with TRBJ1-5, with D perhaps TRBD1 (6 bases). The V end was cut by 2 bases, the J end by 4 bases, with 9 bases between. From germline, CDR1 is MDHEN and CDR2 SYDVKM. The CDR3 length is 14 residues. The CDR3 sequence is CASSLTQGNQPQHF. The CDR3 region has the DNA TGTGCCAGCAGTTTAACGCAGGGGAATCAGCCCCAGCATTTT.

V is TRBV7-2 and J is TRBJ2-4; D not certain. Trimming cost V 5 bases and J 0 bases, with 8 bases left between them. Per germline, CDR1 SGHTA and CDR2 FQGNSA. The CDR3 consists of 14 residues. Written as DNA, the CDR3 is TGTGCCAGCAGCCCAGACGTAGCCAAAAACATTCAGTACTTC. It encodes CASSPDVAKNIQYF.

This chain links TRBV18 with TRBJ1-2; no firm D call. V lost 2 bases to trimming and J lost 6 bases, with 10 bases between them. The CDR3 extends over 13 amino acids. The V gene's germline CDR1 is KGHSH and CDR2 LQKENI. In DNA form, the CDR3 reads TGTGCCAGCTCACCAGGTGTTGATGATGGCTACACCTTC. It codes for CASSPGVDDGYTF.

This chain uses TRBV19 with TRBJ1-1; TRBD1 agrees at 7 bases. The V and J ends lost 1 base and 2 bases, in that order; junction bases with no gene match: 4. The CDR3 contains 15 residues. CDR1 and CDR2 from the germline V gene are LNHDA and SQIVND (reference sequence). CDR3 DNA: TGTGCCAGTAGTATAGTGACAGGGAGTAACACTGAAGCTTTCTTT. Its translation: CASSIVTGSNTEAFF.

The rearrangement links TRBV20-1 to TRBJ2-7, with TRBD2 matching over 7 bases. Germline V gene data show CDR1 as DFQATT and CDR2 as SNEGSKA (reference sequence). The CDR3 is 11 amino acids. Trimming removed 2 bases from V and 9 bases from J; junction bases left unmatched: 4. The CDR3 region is CSARREGGQYF. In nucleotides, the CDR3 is TGCAGTGCTAGAAGGGAGGGCGGGCAGTACTTC.